These 13 T cell receptor beta chains originate from one sample sequenced in a study of PD-1 blockade in classical Hodgkin lymphoma. Method: immunoSEQ multiplex PCR; TCRdb's copy keeps in-frame clones and lacks some. This table has 96,000 or so clones, 90% to 95% appearing once. Time point here: cycle 4 day 1 (C4D1), after less than 7 weeks of nivolumab. Autologous stem cell transplantation was followed by relapse in every patient, and brentuximab vedotin exposure varied. Sequenced here: peripheral blood mononuclear cells (PBMCs), sampled before the fourth cycle of nivolumab. The receptors derive from a human donor with classical Hodgkin lymphoma.

The V call is TRBV29-1, the J call TRBJ2-5; 8 bases agree with TRBD1. The CDR3 is 13 amino acids. The trim removed 6 bases at V and 5 bases at J, leaving 8 bases unmatched. The germline gives CDR1 SQVTM, CDR2 ANQGSEA. The DNA for the CDR3 is TGCAGCGTCGACAGGGGCTCTGGGGAGACCCAGTACTTC. This translates into CSVDRGSGETQYF. Full variable domain (remainder filled in from reference TRBV29-1 and TRBJ2-5): SAVISQKPSRDICQRGTSLTIQCQVDSQVTMMFWYRQQPGQSLTLIATANQGSEATYESGFVIDKFPISRPNLTFSTLTVSNMSPEDSSIYLCSVDRGSGETQYFGPGTRLLVL.

The table lists this clone with a count of one. This chain connects TRBV25-1 to TRBJ2-4; the D gene is possibly TRBD1 (5 bases). The V and J ends lost 4 bases and 0 bases respectively, with 13 bases between them. The CDR3 contains 16 residues. Germline V gene sequence: CDR1 MGHDK, CDR2 SYGVNS. Written as DNA, the CDR3 is TGTGCCAGCAGTGCCCCCACGCAGGGAGCCAAAAACATTCAGTACTTC. Its translation: CASSAPTQGAKNIQYF.

The chain uses TRBV14 and TRBJ1-1; D gene ambiguous. V was pared by 4 bases and J by 1 base, with 7 bases between. CDR1 and CDR2 (germline): SGHDN, FVKESK. This CDR3 is 13 amino acids long. CDR3 sequence reads: CASSRTKNTEAFF. The CDR3 DNA sequence: TGTGCCAGCAGCCGGACGAAGAACACTGAAGCTTTCTTT.

V is TRBV21-1 and J is TRBJ1-5; the table names TRBD1, a call not compared with the DNA. TRBV21-1 is given as a pseudogene. This CDR3 comprises 16 residues. The CDR3 here is CASSNRQGASDQPQHF. The CDR3 nucleotides are TGTGCCAGCAGCAACAGACAGGGGGCCTCAGATCAGCCCCAGCATTTT.

The CDR3 region is CASSLGRFGDEQFF. DNA for the CDR3: TGTGCCAGCAGCTTGGGGAGATTTGGGGATGAGCAGTTCTTC. The chain employs TRBV7-2 and TRBJ2-1; TRBD2 might be the D (5 bases). The CDR3 is made up of 14 amino acids. Trimming pared 3 bases from V and 8 bases from J, leaving 14 bases between. Germline V gives CDR1 SGHTA, CDR2 FQGNSA.

The chain employs TRBV7-9 and TRBJ2-5; TRBD2 matches 8 bases. There are 15 residues in the CDR3. Germline V gene lookup returns CDR1 SEHNR and CDR2 FQNEAQ (reference sequence). The trim removed 5 bases at V and 3 bases at J, leaving 8 bases unmatched. The CDR3 DNA reads as TGTGCCAGCAGCCCCTCGGGAGGGGGTGAAGAGACCCAGTACTTC. The encoded protein is CASSPSGGGEETQYF.

The chain couples TRBV27 to TRBJ1-5; TRBD1 agrees at 7 bases. The germline CDR1 and CDR2 sequences are MNHEY and SMNVEV (reference sequence). This CDR3 comprises 13 residues. V was pared by 6 bases and J by 10 bases, with 9 bases of the junction left unmatched. The CDR3 loop reads CASSYTRQGPQHF. The CDR3, as DNA: TGTGCCAGCAGCTATACGAGACAGGGCCCCCAGCATTTT.

This sequence joins TRBV12-5 and TRBJ2-1; TRBD2 aligns across 8 bases. The CDR3 is 18 residues long. Germline-derived CDR1 and CDR2 are LGHNT and FRNRAP. V was pared by 0 bases and J by 8 bases, with 15 bases of the junction left unmatched. CDR3 DNA: TGTGCTAGTGGTTTGGTACCTATGTTTCCGGGAGGGATCGATGAGCAGTTCTTC. Translating gives CASGLVPMFPGGIDEQFF.

The chain employs TRBV4-2 and TRBJ1-2; the match to TRBD1 covers 9 bases. Germline-derived CDR1 and CDR2 are LGHNA and YNFKEQ. The CDR3 runs to 13 residues. J lost 6 bases, V lost 4 bases, and 3 bases had no gene match. CDR3 sequence (DNA): TGTGCCAGCAGCCCCCGGACAGGGGATGGCTACACCTTC. Amino acids: CASSPRTGDGYTF.

The chain has TRBV2 and TRBJ1-4, with D perhaps TRBD1 (6 bases). CDR3 length: 13 residues. Trimming took off 9 bases at V and 8 bases at J, with 16 bases between the two ends. The germline V gene has CDR1 SNHLY and CDR2 FYNNEI. In nucleotides, the CDR3 is TGTGCCAGTGATACAGGGTGGGAGGAAAAACTGTTTTTT. Translated: CASDTGWEEKLFF. The full variable domain, with the rest looked up from reference TRBV2 and TRBJ1-4, is EPEVTQTPSHQVTQMGQEVILRCVPISNHLYFYWYRQILGQKVEFLVSFYNNEISEKSEIFDDQFSVERPDGSNFTLKIRSTKLEDSAMYFCASDTGWEEKLFFGSGTQLSVL.

The chain carries TRBV10-2 and TRBJ2-3; 8 nucleotides agree with TRBD2. The CDR3 sequence is 17 residues long. After removal of 0 bases from V and 3 bases from J, the junction contained 8 bases not matched to a gene. Per germline, CDR1 WSHSY and CDR2 SAAADI. This CDR3 reads CASSESTAGGWTDTQYF. CDR3 coding DNA: TGCGCCAGCAGTGAGTCGACTGCGGGAGGTTGGACAGATACGCAGTATTTT.

The chain uses TRBV5-1 and TRBJ2-7, with 8 bases identical to TRBD2. CDR3 length: 14 residues. V gave up 0 bases and J gave up 6 bases; unmatched junction bases: 5. Per the germline V gene, CDR1 is SGHRS and CDR2 is YFSETQ. The CDR3, as DNA: TGCGCCAGCAGCTTGGTGGGACTAGTGGGCGAGCAGTACTTC. It is translated as CASSLVGLVGEQYF.

The chain employs TRBV5-1 and TRBJ2-6; TRBD1 is a possible D gene (5 bases). The CDR3 is made up of 16 amino acids. From germline, CDR1 is SGHRS and CDR2 YFSETQ. V was trimmed by 2 bases and J by 0 bases, leaving 9 bases between them. CDR3 amino acids: CASSFRGGSGANVLTF. The CDR3 nucleotides are TGCGCCAGCAGCTTTAGGGGCGGCTCTGGGGCCAACGTCCTGACTTTC.